Listed here are 22 T cell receptor beta chains from one sample, sequenced in a study of molecular identifiers for immune sequencing clone quantification. TCRdb reanalysed the PCR reads using MiXCR and keeps one entry per CDR3 protein. The table shows fewer than 75,000 distinct CDR3 sequences, with under 20% occurring only once. Sequences were obtained from naive CD8+ T cells from blood, with Jurkat cell RNA spiked in. Sample subset: FACS-sorted CD8+CD4-CCR7+CD45RA+ naive T cells. The origin of the receptors is a human donor in good health. Some libraries in this study had Jurkat cell RNA spiked in.

This clonotype showed up many times. This chain uses TRBV6-1 with TRBJ1-5, with TRBD1 as a possible D gene (5 bases). This CDR3 is built from 12 residues. Germline lookup yields CDR1 MNHNS and CDR2 SASEGT. Trimming left V 6 bases short and J 5 bases short, with 8 bases between. As DNA, the CDR3 is TGTGCCAGCAGGGGACCTTATCAGCCCCAGCATTTT. It translates to CASRGPYQPQHF.

This clonotype was seen many times. The V gene is TRBV7-2, the J gene TRBJ2-7; D may match TRBD1 or TRBD2 (5 bases each). Germline V CDR1 and CDR2: SGHTA, FQGNSA. Trimming cost V 2 bases and J 3 bases, with 20 bases left between them. The CDR3 spans 17 residues. The CDR3 DNA is TGTGCCAGCAGCTTAATATCTCCCGGGGCCTTTGACTACGAGCAGTACTTC. Translated: CASSLISPGAFDYEQYF.

This clonotype has at least ten counts. The chain is built from TRBV4-3 and TRBJ2-7; TRBD1 matches 9 bases. This CDR3 contains 16 residues. Germline CDR1 and CDR2: LGHNA and YSLEER. J was trimmed by 5 bases and V by 0 bases; bases with no gene match: 8. The chain's CDR3 is CASSQDNTGGRDEQYF. In DNA, the CDR3 is TGCGCCAGCAGCCAAGATAATACAGGGGGCAGGGACGAGCAGTACTTC.

This clonotype was counted many times. V gene TRBV4-1 combines with J gene TRBJ2-7; D gene ambiguous. The CDR3 length is 15 residues. Germline values: CDR1 MGHRA, CDR2 YSYEKL. V was clipped by 0 bases and J by 3 bases, with 12 bases between them. CDR3 region: CASSQEKRQLYEQYF. In nucleotides, the CDR3 is TGCGCCAGCAGCCAAGAGAAACGCCAGCTCTACGAGCAGTACTTC.

This clonotype showed up many times. The chain couples TRBV14 to TRBJ2-3; D is undetermined. Germline V CDR1 and CDR2: SGHDN, FVKESK. This CDR3 region has 13 residues. The germline V and J ends were trimmed by 1 base and 6 bases, with 8 bases remaining between them. Here the CDR3 reads CASSQVGSDTQYF. CDR3 sequence (DNA): TGTGCCAGCAGCCAAGTTGGTTCCGATACGCAGTATTTT. Looking up the rest from reference TRBV14 and TRBJ2-3 gives the full variable domain: EAGVTQFPSHSVIEKGQTVTLRCDPISGHDNLYWYRRVMGKEIKFLLHFVKESKQDESGMPNNRFLAERTGGTYSTLKVQPAELEDSGVYFCASSQVGSDTQYFGPGTRLTVL.

CDR3 coding DNA: TGTGCCAGCAGCTACAAGATAGCGGGAATCAGAGTTACGCAGTATTTT. Translation: CASSYKIAGIRVTQYF. The chain combines TRBV7-2 with TRBJ2-3, with 8 bases matching TRBD2. The germline V gene encodes CDR1 SGHTA and CDR2 FQGNSA. J was trimmed by 8 bases and V by 4 bases; bases with no gene match: 14. The CDR3 runs 16 residues.

This clonotype was seen at least ten times. The CDR3 region is CASSPRLASYEQYF. As DNA, the CDR3 is TGCGCCAGCAGCCCTAGACTAGCCTCCTACGAGCAGTACTTC. The rearrangement uses TRBV4-1 and TRBJ2-7; the match to TRBD2 covers 7 bases. Germline CDR1 MGHRA, CDR2 YSYEKL. CDR3 length equals 14 residues. V was clipped by 4 bases and J by 0 bases; unmatched bases: 3.

Ten or more counts support this clonotype. The V call is TRBV28, the J call TRBJ2-3; 10 bases are a match to TRBD1. The CDR3 runs to 19 residues. The trim removed 3 bases at V and 6 bases at J, leaving 18 bases unmatched. Germline values: CDR1 MDHEN, CDR2 SYDVKM. CDR3 in amino acids: CASSLPSPGTGEERDTQYF. DNA of the CDR3: TGTGCCAGCAGTTTGCCGAGTCCCGGGACAGGGGAAGAGAGGGATACGCAGTATTTT.

This clonotype was counted ten times or more. The chain joins TRBV7-9 to TRBJ2-7; no clear D gene. The CDR3 runs 16 residues. Deletions cut 5 bases from V and 7 bases from J, with 24 bases between. The germline CDR1 and CDR2 sequences are SEHNR and FQNEAQ (reference sequence). CDR3 protein: CASSPSISATLREQYF. For the CDR3, the DNA is TGTGCCAGCAGCCCTTCGATCTCCGCGACGCTACGGGAGCAGTACTTC. Based on the CDR3 plus reference TRBV7-9 and TRBJ2-7, the full variable domain is DTGVSQNPRHKITKRGQNVTFRCDPISEHNRLYWYRQTLGQGPEFLTYFQNEAQLEKSRLLSDRFSAERPKGSFSTLEIQRTEQGDSAMYLCASSPSISATLREQYFGPGTRLTVT.

The chain uses TRBV7-6 and TRBJ2-5, with no clear D. Per the germline V gene, CDR1 is SGHVS and CDR2 is FNYEAQ. The CDR3 has 14 amino acids. The V end was cut by 5 bases, the J end by 4 bases, with 14 bases between. The CDR3 DNA reads TGTGCCAGCAGCCGGCGTGCGGACCGAGAGACCCAGTACTTC. The encoded protein is CASSRRADRETQYF.

The chain employs TRBV5-6 and TRBJ2-2; D perhaps matches TRBD2 (6 bases). Germline lookup yields CDR1 SGHDT and CDR2 YYEEEE. V lost 0 bases to trimming and J lost 3 bases, with 12 bases between them. This CDR3 is built from 16 residues. In nucleotides, the CDR3 is TGTGCCAGCAGCTTGGTATCGGGAGTCTACACCGGGGAGCTGTTTTTT. This translates into CASSLVSGVYTGELFF.

There are many counts of this clonotype. The chain couples TRBV12-3 or TRBV12-4 to TRBJ2-5, with D perhaps TRBD1 or TRBD2 (5 bases each). This CDR3 comprises 12 residues. V gave up 3 bases and J gave up 5 bases, with 7 bases separating them. The CDR3 DNA follows: TGTGCCAGCAGTTTTGGGACGGAGACCCAGTACTTC. As protein: CASSFGTETQYF.

In this sample, this clonotype turned up many times. The chain couples TRBV4-2 to TRBJ1-2; possibly TRBD1 for D (5 bases). V dropped 3 bases and J dropped 3 bases, with 11 bases sitting between them. The germline V gene encodes CDR1 LGHNA and CDR2 YNFKEQ. CDR3 length: 14 residues. Here the CDR3 reads CASSQGPLDYGYTF. Here the CDR3 DNA reads TGTGCCAGCAGCCAGGGACCCCTAGACTATGGCTACACCTTC.

This clonotype was found many times. The chain uses TRBV7-9 and TRBJ2-7, with D hard to call. This CDR3 contains 16 residues. V gave up 4 bases and J gave up 6 bases, with 22 bases separating them. Germline CDR1 SEHNR, CDR2 FQNEAQ (reference sequence). CDR3 sequence reads: CASSSLYRAESGEQYF. The CDR3 DNA is TGTGCCAGCAGCTCATTATATCGGGCGGAGAGTGGCGAGCAGTACTTC.

This clonotype was seen many times. The rearrangement uses TRBV25-1 and TRBJ2-7, with D possibly matching TRBD1 (6 bases). CDR1 and CDR2 from the germline V gene are MGHDK and SYGVNS. The CDR3 length is 16 residues. With 8 bases removed from V and 7 bases from J, the gap between germline ends came to 27 bases. The CDR3, as DNA: TGTGCCAGCGGGGGAAACCGGGGAAACAGGGCTCGGGAGCAGTACTTC. Translated, it gives CASGGNRGNRAREQYF.

This clonotype has more than one count but fewer than ten. The chain couples TRBV9 to TRBJ2-2, with no clear D. Trimming stripped 7 bases from V and 0 bases from J, with 19 bases between. CDR1 is SGDLS, CDR2 YYNGEE, per germline. This CDR3 is 17 amino acids long. The CDR3 loop is CASSYGTSRANTGELFF. For the CDR3, the DNA is TGTGCCAGCTCCTATGGCACGAGCCGCGCGAACACCGGGGAGCTGTTTTTT. Looking up the rest from reference TRBV9 and TRBJ2-2 gives the full variable domain: DSGVTQTPKHLITATGQRVTLRCSPRSGDLSVYWYQQSLDQGLQFLIQYYNGEERAKGNILERFSAQQFPDLHSELNLSSLELGDSALYFCASSYGTSRANTGELFFGEGSRLTVL.

This clonotype was seen many times. The chain couples TRBV12-3 or TRBV12-4 to TRBJ1-5; the D gene is possibly TRBD1 (5 bases). The CDR3 covers 20 residues. The ends were cut back, 3 bases at V and 0 bases at J, with 24 bases in the middle. CDR3 loop: CASSFWGPSHELYSNQPQHF. CDR3 DNA sequence: TGTGCCAGCAGTTTTTGGGGACCCTCACACGAATTATATAGCAATCAGCCCCAGCATTTT.

This chain links TRBV7-9 with TRBJ2-7; 8 bases are a match to TRBD1. The CDR3 runs to 15 residues. J was trimmed by 3 bases and V by 4 bases; bases with no gene match: 8. Germline CDR1 is SEHNR and CDR2 is FQNEAQ (reference sequence). The CDR3 sequence: CASSSTGVGDYEQYF. The CDR3 DNA sequence: TGTGCCAGCAGCTCGACAGGGGTGGGTGACTACGAGCAGTACTTC. Based on the CDR3 plus reference TRBV7-9 and TRBJ2-7, the full variable domain is DTGVSQNPRHKITKRGQNVTFRCDPISEHNRLYWYRQTLGQGPEFLTYFQNEAQLEKSRLLSDRFSAERPKGSFSTLEIQRTEQGDSAMYLCASSSTGVGDYEQYFGPGTRLTVT.

This clonotype showed up many times. The J gene is TRBJ2-6, the V gene TRBV5-5, with 10 nucleotides matching TRBD1. J lost 0 bases, V lost 0 bases, and 6 bases had no gene match. The CDR3 runs to 19 residues. CDR1 is SGHKS and CDR2 is YYEKEE in the germline V gene (reference sequence). CDR3 bases: TGTGCCAGCAGCTTGGTCGGGACAGGGGTGTCCTCTGGGGCCAACGTCCTGACTTTC. This gives the protein CASSLVGTGVSSGANVLTF.

This clonotype was seen repeatedly, ten times or more. V gene TRBV4-3 combines with J gene TRBJ1-5; tentative D call: TRBD1 (5 bases). The V gene lost 0 bases and the J gene lost 2 bases, with 11 bases spanning the gap. The length of the CDR3 is 16 residues. Germline-derived CDR1 and CDR2 are LGHNA and YSLEER. For the CDR3, the DNA is TGCGCCAGCAGCCAAGATTGGGGGTGGGGCAATCAGCCCCAGCATTTT. This gives the protein CASSQDWGWGNQPQHF.

This clonotype was detected once. At one boundary the junction diverges from the germline segment, which might be a read error. The rearrangement joins TRBV19 to TRBJ1-1; tentative D call: TRBD1 (5 bases). There are 13 residues in the CDR3. The germline V gene has CDR1 LNHDA and CDR2 SQIVND (reference sequence). The CDR3 is CASSNGGNTEALF. The CDR3 bases are TGTGCCAGTAGTAACGGGGGGAACACTGAAGCTCTCTTT.

This rearrangement joins TRBV5-1 to TRBJ2-2; 7 bases fit TRBD2. CDR1 is SGHRS and CDR2 is YFSETQ in the germline V gene. V gave up 1 base and J gave up 4 bases; unmatched junction bases: 7. CDR3 length equals 16 residues. This CDR3 is CASSLTQRERTGELFF. CDR3 DNA sequence: TGCGCCAGCAGCTTGACCCAGCGGGAACGCACCGGGGAGCTGTTTTTT.